The rows below give T cell receptor beta chains drawn from one sample of a study of blood T cells in healthy people across ages. MiXCR was run by TCRdb on the 5' RACE reads, yielding one entry per CDR3 protein. The table shows about 800,000 distinct CDR3 sequences, with 20% to 25% occurring only once. This sample also belongs to another study, concerning T cells of mothers and their children.

Sequenced material: blood. These receptor sequences come from a boy between 10 and 17 years old in good health. Both conserved end residues are part of each CDR3. Each record gives: D gene, clone size, V gene, J gene, CDR3 protein, CDR3 DNA. A D gene is named only where the DNA matches it firmly. Size is omitted from some rows. Given values are once, few, many or a class for expanded clones.

D gene: -
clone size: few
V gene: TRBV29-1
J gene: TRBJ2-5
CDR3 protein: CSVEDGLAVQETQYF
CDR3 DNA: TGCAGCGTTGAAGATGGGCTAGCTGTCCAAGAGACCCAGTACTTC

D gene: -
clone size: -
V gene: TRBV29-1
J gene: TRBJ2-5
CDR3 protein: CSVVIGLQEETQYF
CDR3 DNA: TGCAGCGTTGTTATAGGGCTACAGGAAGAGACCCAGTACTTC

D gene: TRBD2
clone size: many
V gene: TRBV20-1
J gene: TRBJ2-7
CDR3 protein: CSARGTSGKYEQYF
CDR3 DNA: TGCAGTGCTAGGGGGACTAGCGGGAAGTACGAGCAGTACTTC

D gene: -
clone size: -
V gene: TRBV29-1
J gene: TRBJ2-1
CDR3 protein: CSGTSSYNEQFF
CDR3 DNA: TGCAGCGGGACTTCCTCCTACAATGAGCAGTTCTTC

D gene: TRBD2
clone size: -
V gene: TRBV28
J gene: TRBJ2-1
CDR3 protein: CASSRPPRGLAWRSSYNEQFF
CDR3 DNA: TGTGCCAGCAGTCGCCCCCCAAGGGGACTAGCGTGGCGCAGCTCCTACAATGAGCAGTTCTTC

D gene: TRBD1
clone size: -
V gene: TRBV20-1
J gene: TRBJ1-2
CDR3 protein: CSARPRTGVRYGYTF
CDR3 DNA: TGCAGTGCTAGACCCCGGACAGGGGTTCGATATGGCTACACCTTC

D gene: TRBD1
clone size: -
V gene: TRBV7-9
J gene: TRBJ1-4
CDR3 protein: CASSSTGQAHEKLFF
CDR3 DNA: TGTGCCAGCAGCTCTACTGGACAGGCCCATGAAAAACTGTTTTTT

D gene: TRBD2
clone size: -
V gene: TRBV20-1
J gene: TRBJ2-3
CDR3 protein: CSAGGLADTDTQYF
CDR3 DNA: TGCAGTGCCGGGGGACTAGCGGACACAGATACGCAGTATTTT

D gene: TRBD2
clone size: -
V gene: TRBV20-1
J gene: TRBJ2-3
CDR3 protein: CSARQVRGGGTQYF
CDR3 DNA: TGCAGTGCCCGTCAAGTCCGGGGGGGCGGTACGCAGTATTTT

D gene: -
clone size: few
V gene: TRBV20-1
J gene: TRBJ1-2
CDR3 protein: CSGSGGATKRYGYTF
CDR3 DNA: TGCAGCGGGAGTGGTGGGGCTACCAAACGGTATGGCTACACCTTC

D gene: TRBD1
clone size: -
V gene: TRBV28
J gene: TRBJ1-2
CDR3 protein: CASSSWDRGQGYGYTF
CDR3 DNA: TGTGCCAGCAGTTCGTGGGACAGGGGGCAGGGCTATGGCTACACCTTC

D gene: TRBD1
clone size: few
V gene: TRBV28
J gene: TRBJ1-3
CDR3 protein: CATRQGSSGNTIYF
CDR3 DNA: TGTGCCACCCGACAGGGATCCTCTGGAAACACCATATATTTT

D gene: -
clone size: few
V gene: TRBV2
J gene: TRBJ2-5
CDR3 protein: CASSGLRQETQYF
CDR3 DNA: TGTGCCAGCAGTGGGCTGAGACAAGAGACCCAGTACTTC

D gene: TRBD1
clone size: few
V gene: TRBV5-1
J gene: TRBJ1-1
CDR3 protein: CASSSGQGLDSFF
CDR3 DNA: TGCGCCAGCAGCTCGGGACAGGGTTTGGATTCTTTCTTT

D gene: TRBD1
clone size: -
V gene: TRBV29-1
J gene: TRBJ1-1
CDR3 protein: CSVEKDRGTEAFF
CDR3 DNA: TGCAGCGTTGAGAAGGACAGGGGCACTGAAGCTTTCTTT

D gene: TRBD1
clone size: -
V gene: TRBV28
J gene: TRBJ2-2
CDR3 protein: CASSSRTGHTGELFF
CDR3 DNA: TGTGCCAGCAGTTCGAGGACAGGGCACACCGGGGAGCTGTTTTTT

D gene: TRBD1
clone size: -
V gene: TRBV29-1
J gene: TRBJ2-2
CDR3 protein: CSVEDLGTGRTGELFF
CDR3 DNA: TGCAGCGTTGAAGATCTTGGGACAGGGCGCACCGGGGAGCTGTTTTTT

D gene: TRBD1
clone size: -
V gene: TRBV7-6
J gene: TRBJ1-5
CDR3 protein: CASSPSTGGNQPQHF
CDR3 DNA: TGTGCCAGCAGCCCATCGACAGGGGGCAATCAGCCCCAGCATTTT

D gene: TRBD1
clone size: few
V gene: TRBV6-1
J gene: TRBJ2-7
CDR3 protein: CASSDPGTGDEQYF
CDR3 DNA: TGTGCCAGCAGTGACCCCGGGACAGGGGACGAGCAGTACTTC

D gene: -
clone size: -
V gene: TRBV7-2
J gene: TRBJ2-3
CDR3 protein: CASSLLWGRDGFTDTQYF
CDR3 DNA: TGTGCCAGCAGCTTATTATGGGGCCGGGACGGGTTCACAGATACGCAGTATTTT

D gene: -
clone size: -
V gene: TRBV15
J gene: TRBJ1-4
CDR3 protein: CATSRLSDDPNEKLFF
CDR3 DNA: TGTGCCACCAGCAGACTCTCGGACGATCCTAATGAAAAACTGTTTTTT

D gene: -
clone size: -
V gene: TRBV6-5
J gene: TRBJ1-4
CDR3 protein: CASSLQGEEKLFF
CDR3 DNA: TGTGCCAGCAGTTTACAGGGCGAAGAAAAACTGTTTTTT

D gene: -
clone size: -
V gene: TRBV7-2
J gene: TRBJ1-2
CDR3 protein: CASSLLRNGYTF
CDR3 DNA: TGTGCCAGCAGCCTACTAAGGAATGGCTACACCTTC

D gene: TRBD1
clone size: few
V gene: TRBV9
J gene: TRBJ2-7
CDR3 protein: CASSVGQGTIYEQYF
CDR3 DNA: TGTGCCAGCAGCGTTGGACAGGGGACTATTTACGAGCAGTACTTC

D gene: -
clone size: -
V gene: TRBV28
J gene: TRBJ2-4
CDR3 protein: CASSLNIGENIQYF
CDR3 DNA: TGTGCCAGCAGTTTAAACATTGGCGAAAACATTCAGTACTTC